The clone carrying this T cell receptor (beta chain) was detected many times. The germline V gene has CDR1 SGHRS and CDR2 YFSETQ. This CDR3 spans 15 amino acids. Trimming shortened V by 1 base and J by 2 bases, and 13 bases separated the two germline ends. During its preparation, the TCRbeta library received unique molecular identifiers. From the PCR reads, TCRdb called clonotypes with MiXCR, one entry per CDR3 protein. This sample has about 72,000 distinct CDR3 sequences, with approximately 7.4% found just once. This record comes from a study of T-cell reconstitution after alpha-beta-depleted transplantation in children.

This receptor was taken from a human donor who donated a stem cell graft to a child with acute lymphoblastic leukemia. Sequencing was performed on PBMCs from the stem cell graft donor, taken from the stem cell graft. The chain is built from TRBV5-1 and TRBJ2-7; possible D gene TRBD1, 6 bases. CDR3 nucleotides: TGCGCCAGCAGCTTGCAACAGGGCTACACCTACGAGCAGTACTTC. Its protein is CASSLQQGYTYEQYF. The full variable domain, in which reference TRBV5-1 and TRBJ2-7 provide the parts outside the CDR3, is KAGVTQTPRYLIKTRGQQVTLSCSPISGHRSVSWYQQTPGQGLQFLFEYFSETQRNKGNFPGRFSGRQFSNSRSEMNVSTLELGDSALYLCASSLQQGYTYEQYFGPGTRLTVT.